These T cell receptor beta chains were read from a single sample in a study of technical replicates of blood from several donors. Sequenced by immunoSEQ multiplex PCR; TCRdb stores in-frame clones only, minus some. The sample has over 70,000 clones, just under 95% seen once. Sequencing was done on a sample of T cells isolated from PBMCs. The receptors stem from a human donor in good health. Each CDR3 is given with its conserved first and last residue. Fields, in order: V gene, clone size, J gene, D gene, CDR3 DNA, CDR3 protein. A D gene is named only where the DNA matches it firmly. Expanded clones get a size class; other rows say once, few or many, or leave the size out.

V: TRBV7-9
size: NA
J: TRBJ2-7
D: NA
DNA: TGTGCCAGCAGCCCCGGGGGACGCTACGAGCAGTACTTC
CDR3: CASSPGGRYEQYF

V: TRBV6-1
size: NA
J: TRBJ2-2
D: NA
DNA: TGTGCCAGCAGTGAGGGACTGTTGAACACCGGGGAGCTGTTTTTT
CDR3: CASSEGLLNTGELFF

V: TRBV5-6
size: NA
J: TRBJ1-4
D: NA
DNA: TGTGCCAGCAGCTTAGACAGGTTTGGAAAACTGTTTTTT
CDR3: CASSLDRFGKLFF

V: TRBV30
size: NA
J: TRBJ2-3
D: TRBD2
DNA: TGTGCCTGGACGGGACTAGGGGGGTCCACAGATACGCAGTATTTT
CDR3: CAWTGLGGSTDTQYF

V: TRBV11-2
size: NA
J: TRBJ2-7
D: TRBD2
DNA: TGTGCCAGCAGCTTTGAGGGACTAGCGGGAGGAAAAACGTACTTC
CDR3: CASSFEGLAGGKTYF

V: TRBV7-2
size: NA
J: TRBJ2-1
D: TRBD2
DNA: TGTGCCAGCAGTCAATTTCGGGAGGTCCATGAGCAGTTCTTC
CDR3: CASSQFREVHEQFF

V: TRBV5-1
size: NA
J: TRBJ2-2
D: TRBD1
DNA: TGCGCCAGCAGCTTGGGACAGGGGGCCGGGGAGCTGTTTTTT
CDR3: CASSLGQGAGELFF

V: TRBV28
size: NA
J: TRBJ2-1
D: TRBD2
DNA: TGTGCCAGCAGAACCCCGAACGGGCTAGCGGGATTCAATGAGCAGTTCTTC
CDR3: CASRTPNGLAGFNEQFF

V: TRBV6-5
size: NA
J: TRBJ2-7
D: TRBD1
DNA: TGTGCCAGCAGTTACGGACAGGGTGGCGAGCAGTACTTC
CDR3: CASSYGQGGEQYF

V: TRBV5-1
size: NA
J: TRBJ2-5
D: TRBD2
DNA: TGCGCCAGCAGCCCTCGGACTAGCGGGGAACAAGAGACCCAGTACTTC
CDR3: CASSPRTSGEQETQYF

V: TRBV29-1
size: NA
J: TRBJ1-1
D: TRBD1
DNA: TGCACCCTACACAGGGGATCTTGGACTGAAGCTTTCTTT
CDR3: CTLHRGSWTEAFF

V: TRBV7-2
size: NA
J: TRBJ2-7
D: NA
DNA: TGTGCCAGCAGCTTTGAGGGTGGGCGGGAGCAGTACTTC
CDR3: CASSFEGGREQYF

V: TRBV30
size: NA
J: TRBJ2-7
D: NA
DNA: TGTGCCTGGAGTGCTCTCCACGAGCAGTACTTC
CDR3: CAWSALHEQYF

V: TRBV9
size: NA
J: TRBJ2-7
D: NA
DNA: TGTGCCAGCAGCGTACAACACAGCTCCTACGAGCAGTACTTC
CDR3: CASSVQHSSYEQYF

V: TRBV6-5
size: NA
J: TRBJ2-1
D: NA
DNA: TGTGCCAGCAGTTACTCGTACAGGGATTACAATGAGCAGTTCTTC
CDR3: CASSYSYRDYNEQFF

V: TRBV7-2
size: NA
J: TRBJ2-1
D: TRBD2
DNA: TGTGCCAGCAGCTTAGCGGCCCTAGCGGGAGATAATGAGCAGTTCTTC
CDR3: CASSLAALAGDNEQFF

V: TRBV18
size: NA
J: TRBJ1-5
D: NA
DNA: TGTGCCAGCTCACCGATTGAGGATCAGCCCCAGCATTTT
CDR3: CASSPIEDQPQHF

V: TRBV2
size: NA
J: TRBJ1-4
D: NA
DNA: TGTGCCAGCAGTGACCGTTTAACTAATGAAAAACTGTTTTTT
CDR3: CASSDRLTNEKLFF

V: TRBV6-6
size: NA
J: TRBJ2-2
D: TRBD2
DNA: TGTGCCAGCAGCCGGACTAGCGGGACGGGGGAGCTGTTTTTT
CDR3: CASSRTSGTGELFF

V: TRBV2
size: NA
J: TRBJ2-7
D: NA
DNA: TGTGCCAGCAGTTTGAGGACACTCCATAACTACGAGCAGTACTTC
CDR3: CASSLRTLHNYEQYF

V: TRBV10-3
size: once
J: TRBJ2-2
D: NA
DNA: TGTGCCGCTGAGAGGGAGCACCGCACCGGGGAGCTGTTTTTT
CDR3: CAAEREHRTGELFF

V: TRBV11-3
size: NA
J: TRBJ2-1
D: NA
DNA: TGTGCCAGCAGCTTAGAGTTGTGGGGGGACGCTCTATACAATGAGCAGTTCTTC
CDR3: CASSLELWGDALYNEQFF

V: TRBV7-2
size: NA
J: TRBJ2-7
D: NA
DNA: TGTGCCAGCAGCTTAATAGCCCAGTGGAAGTACTTC
CDR3: CASSLIAQWKYF

V: TRBV6-6
size: NA
J: TRBJ2-3
D: NA
DNA: TGTGCCAGCAGTTTAACCCGGGAGTTGTCTACAGATACGCAGTATTTT
CDR3: CASSLTRELSTDTQYF

V: TRBV30
size: NA
J: TRBJ2-1
D: NA
DNA: TGTGCCTGGAGTGGACGGGATTACAATGAGCAGTTCTTC
CDR3: CAWSGRDYNEQFF

V: TRBV7-9
size: NA
J: TRBJ2-2
D: TRBD1
DNA: TGTGCCAGCAGCCTTCCCCGGGACAGGGTCACCGGGGAGCTGTTTTTT
CDR3: CASSLPRDRVTGELFF

V: TRBV11-3
size: few
J: TRBJ2-7
D: TRBD1
DNA: TGTGCCAGCAGCCCCAGACAGGGGAGAACCTACGAGCAGTACTTC
CDR3: CASSPRQGRTYEQYF

V: TRBV28
size: NA
J: TRBJ1-5
D: NA
DNA: TGTGCCAGCAGTCTGACAGGACCCAATCAGCCCCAGCATTTT
CDR3: CASSLTGPNQPQHF